This T cell receptor beta chain came from a study of cytomegalovirus exposure and HLA in healthy donors (dated by TCRdb to between 2016 and 2019). For the study in its entirety: According to an earlier analysis of 450 to 650 of the donors, some 180 million T cells yielded 117 million unique TCR beta sequences and about 280 Gb of sequence data. An early release covering roughly 580 HLA-typed donors comprised about 290 gigabases of sequencing data and roughly 85 million unique TCR sequences. Of the roughly 410 genotyped donors, 81% were placed in the genetic ancestry cluster associated with self-reported Caucasian donors. The aim of the study was to test whether cataloging public T cell receptors could identify signatures of past pathogen exposure. The study profiled the T cell repertoires of approximately 700 subjects by immunosequencing and related them to cytomegalovirus serostatus. Besides the first cohort of 666 subjects, a separate validation cohort made up of 120 different subjects was used. To predict cytomegalovirus infection status, the study combined high-throughput TCR immunosequencing, statistical association of individual TCRs with disease status, and machine learning. A later analysis re-analyzed previously published TCR beta repertoires from 550 to 700 donors and added high-resolution HLA genotyping to study TCR occurrence patterns. Rather than drawing on any new phenotypic data, the later analysis identified candidate immune exposures from TCR beta sequences and the way those sequences occurred across donors. An earlier analysis of roughly 580 of the donors used high-throughput TCR beta sequencing to judge whether each TCR beta V gene segment behaved as functional or pseudogenic. Alongside the repertoire data, information on donor age, sex, ethnicity and CMV serostatus was compiled. A later genetic analysis took genome-wide SNP genotypes for about 65% of the 666 donors and used that subset as a discovery cohort. Every discovery cohort repertoire had been produced on one sequencing platform. HLA typing included class I and class II loci at four-digit resolution. Typing coverage varied by locus: about 620-630 donors for A, B, C, DRB1 and DQB1; more than 500 for DQA1; approximately 610 for DPA1; some 470 for DPB1. Roughly five DR-DQ haplotypes were handled as single units for association and clustering because linkage in the cohort was strong. Among some 400 genotyped donors of the cohort, an average of about 240,000 unique TCR beta nucleotide sequences was sequenced per donor, of which roughly 18% were non-productive. Broader findings and caveats from the paper: Because HLA typing was missing for some donors at each locus, association tests included only the typed subset. An association between a missense DCLRE1C variant and V-gene and J-gene trimming of TCR beta chains was found in a later genetic analysis and replicated in an independent cohort. In vitro tests confirmed that a few of the cytomegalovirus-associated TCR beta chains recognize cytomegalovirus antigens. In both the original and validation cohorts, the classifier was reported to diagnose cytomegalovirus status with high specificity and sensitivity. In an earlier analysis of more than 450 of the donors, most TCR beta V segments were observed in productive rearrangements about 87% or about 30% of the time, broadly matching IMGT annotations. Linkage disequilibrium might explain the correlated functional status among segregating V segments, but an unknown experimental factor could not be ruled out. A later analysis found that HLA-associated TCR beta chains were more clonally expanded and had lower generation probabilities than equally common non-associated chains. Some IMGT-functional V segments, including TRBV6-2 and TRBV6-3, could not be distinguished by the 87-base-pair reads and were therefore excluded. A later analysis associated 17,000 or so TCR beta sequences with specific HLA alleles at a false discovery rate of 0.05. The sequencing pipeline was judged likely to have produced a cluster of highly shared sequence variants as a technical artifact. According to a later analysis, parvovirus B19, influenza, CMV and Epstein-Barr virus appeared linked to several top co-occurrence clusters. In a later analysis, TCR association rates were found to vary across HLA loci, with the most associated TCRs seen for DRB1 alleles and the fewest for HLA-C alleles. The authors suggested that the approach could potentially be extended to other disease states and immunological phenotypes. The only immune exposure information available for the cohort was CMV serostatus. According to a later analysis, most CMV-associated TCR beta chains appeared to be HLA-restricted, and the HLA associations seemed to be driven largely by CMV exposure. Presence/absence analyses assumed roughly uniform sequencing depth across donors, an assumption that may not hold. A further reported finding was that TCR beta sequences accurately predicted the HLA-A and HLA-B alleles for most subjects in the first cohort. Assigning TCR associations to individual alleles was difficult when HLA alleles, especially DR and DQ, strongly co-occurred. While some public TCRs were present in many individuals, most TCR sequences turned up only very rarely across donors. Because counts were too low, 15 or so rarely observed V segments, including chromosome 9 orphons, were excluded from the earlier analysis of roughly 580 of the donors. In a later genetic analysis, fewer N-insertions in productive TCRs were reported among donors in an Asian-associated ancestry cluster than the approximately 710-donor mean. The cohort was sequenced for TCR beta chains only, and without alpha or paired-chain data the features that could be detected were limited. In the study, around 150 TCR beta chains were listed as associated with cytomegalovirus.

The library relied on the immunoSEQ multiplex PCR assay. A mixture of 60 forward primers for TCR Vbeta segments and 13 reverse primers for TCR Jbeta segments was used in the multiplex PCR. The CDR3 region of rearranged TCR beta genes was amplified from genomic DNA by a multiplex PCR assay. On the Illumina HiSeq System, the amplified TCR beta libraries were sequenced as 87-base-pair reads. In the paper's pipeline: Across the 670 or so repertoires, a later analysis counted 80 million or so unique TCR beta chains, 9 million to 14 million of which were shared by at least two donors. Raw reads were error-corrected and collapsed into unique sequences with a nearest-neighbor algorithm that merged closely related sequences to remove PCR and sequencing errors. V, D and J gene segments were assigned by aligning CDR3 sequences to IMGT reference sequences. For a sequence to be retained, a match of at least six nucleotides to both a V gene segment and a J gene segment was required. A rearrangement counted as productive if the CDR3 had no stop codons and remained in frame with V and J, and every other rearrangement counted as non-productive. CDR3 was defined by IMGT convention, running from the second conserved V-encoded cysteine to the conserved J-encoded phenylalanine. Sequences without an unambiguous match to a single V gene segment were excluded from the earlier analysis of almost 600 of the donors. In an earlier analysis of around 590 of the donors, a V segment was called functional when productive rearrangements were above 56.7%, and segregating when the standard deviation between donors exceeded 5%. To diagnose cytomegalovirus status from the catalog of TCR beta chain sequences, a statistical classification framework was built. In a later analysis, V and J genes were assigned by comparing TCR nucleotide sequences against IMGT/GENE-DB human TR gene sequences. A later analysis assigned CDR3 sequences and most-parsimonious VDJ recombination scenarios with the TCRdist pipeline. In a later analysis, each TCR beta chain was defined by its CDR3 amino acid sequence together with its V-gene family, and reads without a unique V-gene family were excluded. As a way to deal with suspected cross-contamination and a sequencing artifact, a later analysis dropped hundreds of nucleotide sequences that were highly shared and had low generation probability. In a later analysis, a clonal expansion index was calculated for each public chain from normalized within-repertoire ranks of inferred template counts. In a later analysis, generation probabilities were computed with a VDJ recombination model fitted to out-of-frame rearrangements, and the resulting probabilities were checked against IGoR. Hypergeometric tests were used in a later analysis to score TCR-TCR, TCR-HLA and TCR-CMV co-occurrence, with a repertoire-size bias correction applied to the TCR pairs. False discovery rates were estimated in a later analysis by permuting HLA or CMV assignments 20 times. In a later analysis, co-occurring TCRs were grouped using DBSCAN, and TCRdist sequence similarity was added for clustering within HLA-allele-positive subsets. For co-occurrence clustering, repertoires with fewer than 30,000 or more than 120,000 public chains were excluded, along with about five repertoires with anomalous nucleotide sharing. The immuneACCESS repertoire file appears here via TCRdb, limited to in-frame rearrangements. These files lack a portion of the clones; in checked studies, under half of the deficit traces to unresolved V genes, and the cause of the others is not known. V and J calls and clone size are those listed in that table; D and trimming were worked out from the DNA. The sample data list 130,000 to 150,000 clones, and approximately 78% of these were observed just once. The ten largest make up about 3% of the sample.

The cohort consisted of 666 healthy bone marrow donors. At the time of sampling, every cohort member was nominally healthy, though immune exposures that went unrecorded were likely present. The donor tested CMV seropositive, placing the donor among the approximately 290 seropositive members of the cohort. Each donor provided a peripheral blood sample, and peripheral blood mononuclear cells were used for TCR beta sequencing. The Qiagen DNeasy Blood Extraction Kit was used to extract genomic DNA from the blood cell samples. As to this clone: There is no known antigen for this receptor. Base-call qualities are not available, and no considerably larger clone is one nucleotide away.

There are 16 amino acids in the CDR3, from cysteine to phenylalanine inclusive. Left in the record is the CDR3 DNA by itself, 48 bases read in frame from the first base. V was cut back by 1 base and J by 3 bases, leaving a gap of 16 bases between them. Via the germline V gene, CDR1 is MGHRA and CDR2 YSYEKL. The sequence links TRBV4-1 to TRBJ2-7, with the D gene too uncertain to name. Sequences were obtained from PBMCs. The sequence came from a man aged 40-50 years in good health and CMV-seropositive. The DNA sequence follows: TGCGCCAGCAGCCAAGCCACGATTGGGCGTAACTACGAGCAGTACTTC. Its product reads: CASSQATIGRNYEQYF.